This TCR beta chain emerged from a study of blood T cell repertoires in COVID-19. Study summary: T cells, B-cell-depleted T cells, or PBMCs supplied cDNA or gDNA.

Germline V gene lookup returns CDR1 MNHEY and CDR2 SMNVEV (reference sequence). The CDR3 loop spans 14 amino acids. J gave up 1 base and V 8 bases, and 7 bases lay outside the gene matches. Here immunoSEQ multiplex PCR was the method, and the copy in TCRdb shows in-frame clones only, minus some. The sample lists some 460,000 clones, about 90% occurring once. Specimen: PBMCs or T cells enriched from blood (not recorded which). The sequence was collected from a young woman with acute COVID-19. V is TRBV27 and J is TRBJ1-2; the match to TRBD1 covers 7 bases. CDR3 coding DNA: TGTGCCAGCTCCGAGGACAGGTTTAACTATGGCTACACCTTC. Protein sequence: CASSEDRFNYGYTF.